Following are 5 T cell receptor beta chains from one sample sequenced in a study of spatial heterogeneity in lung cancer. Overall study findings and caveats: In tumors, expanded intratumoral alpha and beta TCR counts tracked mutation counts.

TCRdb ran MiXCR on the 5' RACE reads and lists one entry per CDR3 protein. Altogether more than 9,000 distinct CDR3 sequences are present, about 6.3% being singletons, with the ten largest covering roughly 9.1%. The time point was: sample taken at primary tumor resection. Antigen specificity for these receptors is unknown. This specimen consisted of lung tumor tissue, obtained at surgery. Every receptor here comes from a male donor with early-stage non-small cell lung cancer.

This clonotype appeared many times. This sequence joins TRBV12-5 and TRBJ1-1; D not certain. V lost 5 bases, J lost 6 bases, and 16 bases lay in between. CDR1 and CDR2 (germline): LGHNT, FRNRAP. The CDR3 totals 14 residues. The CDR3 protein is CASGAYGLEAEAFF. The CDR3 coding sequence is TGTGCTAGTGGTGCGTACGGGTTGGAGGCTGAAGCTTTCTTT.

This clonotype counts as medium-sized. The chain combines TRBV27 with TRBJ1-1; no clear D gene. In germline, CDR1 is MNHEY, CDR2 SMNVEV (reference sequence). The CDR3 contains 13 residues. The V end lost 1 base, the J end lost 2 bases, and 5 bases lay between the germline ends. The CDR3 protein is CASSLLTNTEAFF. The CDR3 bases are TGTGCCAGCAGTTTATTGACTAACACTGAAGCTTTCTTT.

This clonotype was picked up many times. The chain uses TRBV20-1 and TRBJ1-6, with no clear D. From germline, CDR1 is DFQATT and CDR2 SNEGSKA (reference sequence). This CDR3 spans 12 amino acids. The V end lost 6 bases, the J end lost 7 bases, and 10 bases lay between the germline ends. The CDR3 spells CSALPYNSPLHF. In DNA form, the CDR3 reads TGCAGTGCGCTACCTTACAATTCACCCCTCCACTTT.

This clonotype occurred many times. The chain carries TRBV5-1 and TRBJ1-2; tentative D call: TRBD1 (5 bases). Trimming removed 4 bases at V and 5 bases at J, with 12 bases between. This CDR3 spans 13 amino acids. Germline CDR1 is SGHRS and CDR2 is YFSETQ. The CDR3: CASSRDGPYGYTF. The CDR3 nucleotides are TGCGCCAGCAGCCGGGACGGACCATATGGCTACACCTTC.

This clonotype was observed at least ten times. The J gene is TRBJ2-4, the V gene TRBV20-1; D tentatively fits TRBD1 or TRBD2 (5 bases each). V gave up 0 bases and J gave up 3 bases, with 12 bases separating them. The CDR3 consists of 15 residues. Looked up from germline, CDR1 is DFQATT and CDR2 is SNEGSKA (reference sequence). The CDR3 region is CSARESGSFKNIQYF. CDR3 in DNA: TGCAGTGCTAGAGAGTCAGGGAGCTTCAAAAACATTCAGTACTTC.